Listed below are T cell receptor beta chains from one sample, sequenced in a study of blood T cell repertoires in COVID-19. Measured with immunoSEQ multiplex PCR; TCRdb has only the in-frame clones, and not every one. The sample records around 270,000 clones, about 85% being singletons. Sequenced input: peripheral blood. All receptors derive from a human donor with COVID-19, enrolled during active disease. The donor label of this sample is uncertain. CDR3s include the opening cysteine and the closing phenylalanine or tryptophan. Fields, in order: D gene, clone size, V gene, J gene, CDR3 DNA, CDR3 protein. D genes are given only for firm matches. Size is omitted from some rows. Given values are once, few, many or a class for expanded clones.

D: NA; size: NA; V: TRBV11-2; J: TRBJ2-7; DNA: TGTGCCAGCAGCCAGGCGACAGTATCCTACGAGCAGTACTTC; CDR3: CASSQATVSYEQYF
D: NA; size: few; V: TRBV27; J: TRBJ1-6; DNA: TGTGCCAGCAGTTTATCGTTGGGAGAAGCGGTCCACTTT; CDR3: CASSLSLGEAVHF
D: TRBD1; size: NA; V: TRBV6-5; J: TRBJ2-7; DNA: TGTGCCAGCAGTCGACCGGGACAGGGAATCTACGAGCAGTACTTC; CDR3: CASSRPGQGIYEQYF
D: NA; size: NA; V: TRBV30; J: TRBJ2-1; DNA: TGTGCCTGGAGTGTAACTCTCAGACTCACGTTCAATGAGCAGTTCTTC; CDR3: CAWSVTLRLTFNEQFF
D: NA; size: NA; V: TRBV18; J: TRBJ1-1; DNA: TGTGCCAGCTCACCACCGGTAGCAGGGGAGTACACTGAAGCTTTCTTT; CDR3: CASSPPVAGEYTEAFF
D: TRBD1; size: NA; V: TRBV19; J: TRBJ1-5; DNA: TGTGCCAGTAGAGATGACAGGGTAGGCAATCAGCCCCAGCATTTT; CDR3: CASRDDRVGNQPQHF
D: NA; size: once; V: TRBV19; J: TRBJ1-2; DNA: TGTGCCAGTAGTCCCCAATCAGGTGGCTATGGCTACACCTTC; CDR3: CASSPQSGGYGYTF
D: TRBD1; size: NA; V: TRBV30; J: TRBJ1-3; DNA: TGTGCCTGGAGGCAGGGGGCCCACGGAAACACCATATATTTT; CDR3: CAWRQGAHGNTIYF
D: NA; size: many; V: TRBV28; J: TRBJ1-6; DNA: TGTGCCAGCAGTTTAATGGGCGGGACGAGGGCCTCACCCCTCCACTTT; CDR3: CASSLMGGTRASPLHF
D: NA; size: few; V: TRBV6-2/TRBV6-3; J: TRBJ2-1; DNA: TGTGCCAGCAGTTACGGAGGACAGCGAAATGAGCAGTTCTTC; CDR3: CASSYGGQRNEQFF
D: TRBD1; size: NA; V: TRBV5-1; J: TRBJ1-6; DNA: TGCGCCAGCAGCCCCGGACAGGGAACGAATTCACCCCTCCACTTT; CDR3: CASSPGQGTNSPLHF
D: NA; size: NA; V: TRBV11-2; J: TRBJ1-1; DNA: TGTGCCAGCAGCTGGAGTACAGGGAACACTGAAGCTTTCTTT; CDR3: CASSWSTGNTEAFF
D: NA; size: NA; V: TRBV12-3/TRBV12-4; J: TRBJ2-6; DNA: TGTGCCACCACCACATCTGGGGCCAACGTCCTGACTTTC; CDR3: CATTTSGANVLTF
D: NA; size: NA; V: TRBV19; J: TRBJ1-2; DNA: TGTGCCAGTAGTATAATCTCGGGGGGAGATGGCTACACCTTC; CDR3: CASSIISGGDGYTF
D: TRBD2; size: NA; V: TRBV10-3; J: TRBJ2-1; DNA: TGTGCCATCAGGCGACTAGCGGGAGGTTCCGATGAGCAGTTCTTC; CDR3: CAIRRLAGGSDEQFF
D: NA; size: once; V: TRBV7-6; J: TRBJ1-1; DNA: TGTGCCAGCAGCTTAACAGGCAACACTGAAGCTTTCTTT; CDR3: CASSLTGNTEAFF
D: NA; size: NA; V: TRBV30; J: TRBJ1-1; DNA: TGTGCCTGGAGTGTAGTGGAGACTGAAGCTTTCTTT; CDR3: CAWSVVETEAFF
D: TRBD2; size: NA; V: TRBV5-4; J: TRBJ2-7; DNA: TGTGCCAGCAGCTTGGAGCTAGCGGGGAGGTACGAGCAGTACTTC; CDR3: CASSLELAGRYEQYF
D: TRBD2; size: NA; V: TRBV19; J: TRBJ2-1; DNA: TGTGCCAGTAGTAGGGACCTAGCGGGAGAGGTTGAGCAGTTCTTC; CDR3: CASSRDLAGEVEQFF
D: NA; size: NA; V: TRBV10-3; J: TRBJ1-6; DNA: TGTGCCATCAGTGACGGGCAGGGGAGCTCACCCCTCCACTTT; CDR3: CAISDGQGSSPLHF
D: TRBD1; size: NA; V: TRBV5-1; J: TRBJ1-2; DNA: TGCGCCAGCAGCTTGGGAGACAGGGGGCGCCCCTATGGCTACACCTTC; CDR3: CASSLGDRGRPYGYTF
D: TRBD2; size: NA; V: TRBV28; J: TRBJ2-5; DNA: TGTGCCAGCAGGGCGGGAGGTGGCGAGACCCAGTACTTC; CDR3: CASRAGGGETQYF
D: TRBD2; size: once; V: TRBV19; J: TRBJ2-1; DNA: TGTGCCAGTAGTGATAGCGGGAGTACCTACAATGAGCAGTTCTTC; CDR3: CASSDSGSTYNEQFF